These 7 T cell receptor beta chains originate from one sample sequenced in a study of CD8+ T cells in alopecia areata (dated by TCRdb to between 2018 and 2020). Library prep was done by the immunoSEQ multiplex PCR assay. For TCR sequencing, RNA was extracted from every sample and reverse transcribed into cDNA to serve as template. TCRdb took over this immuneACCESS table, retaining in-frame rearrangements with V and J assigned. Such tables are incomplete; in checked studies, under half of the missing clones stem from an unresolved V gene, and the remainder is unexplained. The sample table holds approximately 300,000 clones, of which roughly 64% were seen once. Jointly, the top ten make up under 2% of the sample. The time point tag for this specimen amounts to: around 24 weeks on oral tofacitinib. This sample's treatment or condition label indicates: oral pan-JAK inhibitor, 5-10 mg twice daily. The sample consisted of CD4+ T cells sorted from blood, taken at week 24, from a patient treated with tofacitinib. These TCRs come from a human donor with alopecia areata.

V and J are TRBV30 and TRBJ1-1, with 7 bases fitting TRBD1. Trimming removed 1 base from V and 1 base from J; junction bases left unmatched: 0. Per germline, CDR1 GTSNPN and CDR2 SVGIG (reference sequence). This CDR3 is built from 13 residues. The CDR3 DNA follows: TGTGCCTGGAGTGGACAGGGGAACACTGAAGCTTTCTTT. It translates to CAWSGQGNTEAFF.

In regard to this clone: The sample contains more than one DNA sequence encoding this CDR3. This rearrangement joins TRBV30 to TRBJ2-3; D is unclear. Trimming removed 0 bases from V and 6 bases from J, with 4 bases in between. Germline assignment: CDR1 GTSNPN and CDR2 SVGIG (reference sequence). The CDR3 covers 11 residues. The CDR3: CAWSVTDTQYF. The CDR3 DNA sequence: TGTGCCTGGAGTGTAACGGATACGCAGTATTTT.

The rearrangement uses TRBV7-9 and TRBJ2-7, with a weak D call TRBD2 (6 bases). Trimming shortened V by 7 bases and J by 0 bases, and 10 bases separated the two germline ends. The CDR3 has 13 residues. Germline lookup yields CDR1 SEHNR and CDR2 FQNEAQ (reference sequence). The DNA of the CDR3 is TGTGCCAGCAACGGAGGGTTCTCCTACGAGCAGTACTTC. Protein: CASNGGFSYEQYF.

The table lists this clone with a count of one. The chain carries TRBV2 and TRBJ2-3, with 9 nucleotides matching TRBD1. V lost 6 bases and J lost 12; bases outside the gene matches: 7. Germline lookup yields CDR1 SNHLY and CDR2 FYNNEI. This CDR3 has 12 amino acids. The CDR3 DNA sequence: TGTGCCAGCAGCTGGACAGGGGACGGTCAGTATTTT. Translated, it gives CASSWTGDGQYF.

The chain employs TRBV14 and TRBJ2-5; no reliable D call. Germline V lookup: CDR1 SGHDN, CDR2 FVKESK. This CDR3 contains 14 residues. The V end was cut by 2 bases, the J end by 3 bases, with 10 bases between. This CDR3 reads CASSQRNSEETQYF. The CDR3 DNA follows: TGTGCCAGCAGCCAAAGGAACTCCGAAGAGACCCAGTACTTC.

The chain is built from TRBV10-3 and TRBJ1-6; D is possibly TRBD1 (5 bases). Germline lookup yields CDR1 ENHRY and CDR2 SYGVKD. V lost 7 bases to trimming and J lost 9 bases, with 13 bases between them. The CDR3 runs to 13 residues. CDR3 protein: CAIKEGRTSPLHF. CDR3 nucleotides: TGTGCCATCAAGGAGGGGAGAACTTCACCCCTCCACTTT.

The V and J genes are TRBV9 and TRBJ1-2; 10 bases align to TRBD1. V was pared by 1 base and J by 6 bases, with 6 bases of the junction left unmatched. This CDR3 comprises 15 residues. CDR1 SGDLS and CDR2 YYNGEE come from the germline V gene. The CDR3 sequence is CASSVIGGTGDGYTF. CDR3 coding DNA: TGTGCCAGCAGCGTAATAGGTGGGACAGGGGATGGCTACACCTTC. Based on the CDR3 plus reference TRBV9 and TRBJ1-2, the full variable domain is DSGVTQTPKHLITATGQRVTLRCSPRSGDLSVYWYQQSLDQGLQFLIQYYNGEERAKGNILERFSAQQFPDLHSELNLSSLELGDSALYFCASSVIGGTGDGYTFGSGTRLTVV.